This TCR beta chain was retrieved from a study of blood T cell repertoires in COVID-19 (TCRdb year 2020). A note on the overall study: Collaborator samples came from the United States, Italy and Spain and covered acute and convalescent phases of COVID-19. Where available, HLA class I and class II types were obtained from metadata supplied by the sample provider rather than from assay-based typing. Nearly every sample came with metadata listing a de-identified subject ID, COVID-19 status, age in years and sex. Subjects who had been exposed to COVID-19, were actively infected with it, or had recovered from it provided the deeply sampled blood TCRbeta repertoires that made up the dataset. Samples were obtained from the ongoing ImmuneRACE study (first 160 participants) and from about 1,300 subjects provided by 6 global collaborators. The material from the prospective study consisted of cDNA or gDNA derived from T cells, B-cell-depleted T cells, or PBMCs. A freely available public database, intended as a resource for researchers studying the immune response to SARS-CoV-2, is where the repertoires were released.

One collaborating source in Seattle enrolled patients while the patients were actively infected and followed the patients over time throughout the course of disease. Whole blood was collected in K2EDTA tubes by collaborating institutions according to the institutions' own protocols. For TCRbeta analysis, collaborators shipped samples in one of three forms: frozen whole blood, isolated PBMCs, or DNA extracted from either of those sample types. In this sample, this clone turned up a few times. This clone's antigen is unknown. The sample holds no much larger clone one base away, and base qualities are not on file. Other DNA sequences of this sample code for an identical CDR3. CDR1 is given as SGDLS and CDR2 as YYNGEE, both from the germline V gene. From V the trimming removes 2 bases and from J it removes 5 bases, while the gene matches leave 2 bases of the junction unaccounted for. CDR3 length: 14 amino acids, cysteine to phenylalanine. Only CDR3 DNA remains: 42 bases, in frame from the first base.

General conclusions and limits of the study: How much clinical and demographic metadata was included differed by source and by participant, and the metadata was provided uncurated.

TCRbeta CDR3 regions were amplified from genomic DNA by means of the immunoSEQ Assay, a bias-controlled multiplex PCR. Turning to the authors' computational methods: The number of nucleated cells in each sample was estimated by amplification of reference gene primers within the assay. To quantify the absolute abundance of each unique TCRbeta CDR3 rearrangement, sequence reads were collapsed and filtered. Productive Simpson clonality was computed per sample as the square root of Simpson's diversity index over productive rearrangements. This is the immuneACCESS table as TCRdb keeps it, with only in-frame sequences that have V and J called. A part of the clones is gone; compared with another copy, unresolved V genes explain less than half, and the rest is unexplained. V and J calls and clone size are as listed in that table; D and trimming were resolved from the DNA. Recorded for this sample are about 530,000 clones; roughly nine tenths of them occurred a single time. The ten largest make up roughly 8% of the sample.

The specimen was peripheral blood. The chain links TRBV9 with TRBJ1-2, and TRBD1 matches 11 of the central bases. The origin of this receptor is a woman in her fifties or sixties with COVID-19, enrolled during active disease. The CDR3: CASSVGQGAYGYTF. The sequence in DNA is TGTGCCAGCAGCGTTGGACAGGGGGCTTATGGCTACACCTTC.